Listed below are T cell receptor beta chains from one sample, sequenced in a study of T cell responses to AZD1222 COVID-19 vaccine. Clones were sequenced by immunoSEQ multiplex PCR, and TCRdb holds only the in-frame ones, with some missing. The sample lists over 110,000 clones; roughly nine tenths were seen once. The input for sequencing was peripheral blood, taken on day 0 of AZD1222 vaccination. The source is an adult in good health. Each CDR3 is given with its conserved first and last residue. Each record gives: V gene, clone size, J gene, D gene, CDR3 protein, CDR3 DNA. A D gene is named only where the DNA matches it firmly. Part of the rows lack a size; the others show once, few, many or a class for expanded clones.

V gene: TRBV7-9; clone size: .; J gene: TRBJ2-7; D gene: .; CDR3 protein: CASSSLDLDYEQYF; CDR3 DNA: TGTGCCAGCAGCTCCTTGGATTTGGACTACGAGCAGTACTTC
V gene: TRBV3-1/TRBV3-2; clone size: .; J gene: TRBJ2-1; D gene: TRBD2; CDR3 protein: CASSQDPYLAGLHRYNEQFF; CDR3 DNA: TGTGCCAGCAGCCAAGATCCCTACCTAGCGGGTCTACACCGTTACAATGAGCAGTTCTTC
V gene: TRBV14; clone size: once; J gene: TRBJ2-1; D gene: .; CDR3 protein: CASSRRLGEQFF; CDR3 DNA: TGTGCCAGCAGCCGACGGTTGGGTGAGCAGTTCTTC
V gene: TRBV19; clone size: .; J gene: TRBJ2-3; D gene: TRBD1; CDR3 protein: CASSADRQGKGADTQYF; CDR3 DNA: TGTGCCAGTAGTGCCGATCGACAGGGGAAGGGGGCAGATACGCAGTATTTT
V gene: TRBV7-2; clone size: .; J gene: TRBJ2-2; D gene: TRBD2; CDR3 protein: CASSLEGLAVNTGELFF; CDR3 DNA: TGTGCCAGCAGCTTAGAGGGACTAGCGGTAAACACCGGGGAGCTGTTTTTT
V gene: TRBV7-3; clone size: .; J gene: TRBJ2-3; D gene: .; CDR3 protein: CASSATSTDTQYF; CDR3 DNA: TGTGCCAGCAGCGCAACTAGCACAGATACGCAGTATTTT
V gene: TRBV6-4; clone size: .; J gene: TRBJ1-2; D gene: TRBD1; CDR3 protein: CASSRDRASYGYTF; CDR3 DNA: TGTGCCAGCAGCAGGGACAGGGCAAGCTATGGCTACACCTTC
V gene: TRBV20-1; clone size: .; J gene: TRBJ2-5; D gene: TRBD2; CDR3 protein: CSASRRLAALQETQYF; CDR3 DNA: TGCAGTGCTAGTCGCCGACTAGCGGCCCTCCAAGAGACCCAGTACTTC
V gene: TRBV5-1; clone size: .; J gene: TRBJ1-1; D gene: .; CDR3 protein: CASSLMAGGVDTEAFF; CDR3 DNA: TGCGCCAGCAGCTTGATGGCAGGTGGAGTAGACACTGAAGCTTTCTTT
V gene: TRBV18; clone size: once; J gene: TRBJ2-2; D gene: .; CDR3 protein: CASSPEGTGELFF; CDR3 DNA: TGTGCCAGCTCACCCGAGGGGACCGGGGAGCTGTTTTTT
V gene: TRBV7-6; clone size: few; J gene: TRBJ1-3; D gene: .; CDR3 protein: CASSRTEPSGNTIYF; CDR3 DNA: TGTGCCAGCAGTCGGACAGAACCTTCTGGAAACACCATATATTTT
V gene: TRBV5-1; clone size: .; J gene: TRBJ1-5; D gene: .; CDR3 protein: CASSLERNQPQHF; CDR3 DNA: TGCGCCAGCAGCTTGGAGCGGAATCAGCCCCAGCATTTT
V gene: TRBV24-1; clone size: .; J gene: TRBJ1-1; D gene: TRBD1; CDR3 protein: CATSGTPGQGGNTEAFF; CDR3 DNA: TGTGCCACCAGTGGCACACCGGGACAGGGTGGGAACACTGAAGCTTTCTTT
V gene: TRBV12-3/TRBV12-4; clone size: .; J gene: TRBJ1-5; D gene: .; CDR3 protein: CASSLGIQGTQHF; CDR3 DNA: TGTGCCAGCAGTTTAGGTATACAGGGAACCCAGCATTTT